The 22 T cell receptor beta chains presented below share a single source sample, sequenced in a study of regulatory T cells in long-lasting Graves disease. Time point of the sample: newly diagnosed GD, antithyroid drugs for less than 3 months. PBMC-extracted RNA yielded the TCR library. Construction of the TCR beta libraries employed iRepertoire HTBI primers in conjunction with Arm-PCR of CDR3 regions. In TCRdb, the multiplex PCR reads were re-called with MiXCR into one record per CDR3 protein. This table has a few hundred thousand distinct CDR3 sequences, roughly 15% appearing once. A further study also used this sample, focusing on T cells in Graves' hyperthyroidism and ophthalmopathy.

The sequencing here drew on peripheral blood mononuclear cells (PBMCs), taken at new diagnosis, from a patient treated with antithyroid drugs. These receptor sequences come from a woman aged 40 to 50 with Graves disease.

This clonotype has at least ten counts. This sequence joins TRBV5-4 and TRBJ2-5; D remains unclear. CDR3 length: 14 residues. Germline lookup yields CDR1 SGHNT and CDR2 YYREEE (reference sequence). V lost 4 bases and J 2 bases, leaving 12 bases between the germline ends. Here the CDR3 DNA reads TGTGCCAGCAGCCTCCGGACCCAACAAGAGACCCAGTACTTC. Residues: CASSLRTQQETQYF.

This clonotype was seen a few times. The chain combines TRBV3-1 with TRBJ1-4; possible D gene TRBD1, 5 bases. Per germline, CDR1 LGHDT and CDR2 YNNKEL (reference sequence). This CDR3 contains 17 residues. The V end lost 4 bases, the J end lost 0 bases, and 15 bases lay between the germline ends. As DNA, the CDR3 is TGTGCCAGCAGCCGCCTCCTGGACATCACAACTAATGAAAAACTGTTTTTT. Translated: CASSRLLDITTNEKLFF.

A few counts support this clonotype. CDR3 sequence: CASGLVIGQLMNTEAFF. CDR3 nucleotides: TGTGCTAGTGGTTTGGTAATTGGGCAACTCATGAACACTGAAGCTTTCTTT. The chain recombines TRBV12-5 with TRBJ1-1; D is unclear. V was trimmed by 0 bases and J by 0 bases, leaving 14 bases between them. The CDR3 loop spans 17 amino acids. Germline lookup yields CDR1 LGHNT and CDR2 FRNRAP.

This clonotype was counted many times. V and J are TRBV12-3 or TRBV12-4 and TRBJ2-7; a weak D match, TRBD2 (6 bases). V was trimmed by 1 base and J by 1 base, leaving 11 bases between them. This CDR3 spans 15 amino acids. The CDR3: CASSLGRGGSYEQYF. The CDR3 DNA sequence: TGTGCCAGCAGTTTAGGAAGGGGAGGATCCTACGAGCAGTACTTC.

This clonotype was detected many times. This sequence joins TRBV9 and TRBJ2-7; 7 nucleotides align to TRBD2. The CDR3 has 14 residues. Unmatched junction bases numbered 3, after V lost 2 bases and J lost 1 base. The germline gives CDR1 SGDLS, CDR2 YYNGEE. The CDR3 DNA is TGTGCCAGCAGCGTGGCGGGAGAGTCCTACGAGCAGTACTTC. Amino acid sequence: CASSVAGESYEQYF.

The rearrangement joins TRBV5-1 to TRBJ1-4; TRBD1 matches 11 bases. The germline CDR1 and CDR2 sequences are SGHRS and YFSETQ. V trimming: 4 bases; J trimming: 2 bases; junction bases outside the gene matches: 4. The CDR3 length is 16 residues. The CDR3: CASSRTGGATNEKLFF. The DNA for the CDR3 is TGCGCCAGCAGCAGGACAGGGGGCGCGACTAATGAAAAACTGTTTTTT.

In its sample, this clonotype was seen a few times. V and J are TRBV7-3 and TRBJ1-2, with 8 bases that match TRBD1. J was trimmed by 5 bases and V by 4 bases; bases with no gene match: 6. In germline, CDR1 is SGHTA, CDR2 FQGTGA. This CDR3 region has 14 residues. The CDR3 DNA sequence: TGTGCCAGCAGCTCAAGCGGACAGGGTTATGGCTACACCTTC. Encoded protein: CASSSSGQGYGYTF.

This clonotype was detected ten times or more. This CDR3 is CASGETSDTQYF. The CDR3 nucleotides are TGTGCTAGTGGGGAAACTAGCGATACGCAGTATTTT. The V call is TRBV12-5, the J call TRBJ2-3; perhaps TRBD2 as D (6 bases). V was trimmed by 6 bases and J by 6 bases, leaving 10 bases between them. This CDR3 is 12 amino acids long. In germline, CDR1 is LGHNT, CDR2 FRNRAP.

In regard to this clonotype: A much larger clone lies a single base off, so this may be a read error. The rearrangement uses TRBV28 and TRBJ2-4; TRBD2 matches at 11 bases. This CDR3 has 15 amino acids. Germline V gives CDR1 MDHEN, CDR2 SYDVKM. Losses at the gene ends were 3 bases for V and 13 bases for J; bases not matched to a gene: 11. CDR3 DNA sequence: TGTGCCAGCAGTTTCGTACTAGCGGGAGAGGGGGAGCAGTACTTC. This gives the protein CASSFVLAGEGEQYF.

This clonotype was seen a handful of times. This rearrangement joins TRBV5-1 to TRBJ2-3; 8 bases are shared with TRBD1. Looked up from germline, CDR1 is SGHRS and CDR2 is YFSETQ. This CDR3 comprises 16 residues. V trimming: 0 bases; J trimming: 4 bases; junction bases outside the gene matches: 7. CDR3: CASSLGGTGGADTQYF. Written as DNA, the CDR3 is TGCGCCAGCAGCTTGGGCGGAACAGGGGGTGCAGATACGCAGTATTTT.

This clonotype was recorded many times. The gene calls are TRBV9 and TRBJ1-1, with D unresolved. V was clipped by 3 bases and J by 7 bases, with 13 bases between them. The CDR3 totals 13 residues. Per germline, CDR1 SGDLS and CDR2 YYNGEE. CDR3 sequence (DNA): TGTGCCAGCAGCGCGGGGTTCGGTGGTGAAGCTTTCTTT. Amino acids: CASSAGFGGEAFF.

For the CDR3, the DNA is TGTGCCAGCAGGTCCCTATTAGGCCAAACCTACAATGAGCAGTTCTTC. This gives the protein CASRSLLGQTYNEQFF. This chain uses TRBV7-9 with TRBJ2-1; no clear D. Trimming took off 6 bases at V and 2 bases at J, with 17 bases between the two ends. Germline-derived CDR1 and CDR2 are SEHNR and FQNEAQ (reference sequence). The CDR3 runs to 16 residues.

As regards this clonotype: This may stem from a read error, because a much larger clone lies one nucleotide away. The V gene is TRBV7-3, the J gene TRBJ1-2, with 8 positions matching TRBD1. Germline V gene data show CDR1 as SGHTA and CDR2 as FQGTGA. The trim removed 3 bases at V and 8 bases at J, leaving 20 bases unmatched. This CDR3 has 18 residues. CDR3 residues: CASSFVQLALGTGKGYTF. The CDR3 DNA follows: TGTGCCAGCAGCTTCGTCCAGCTAGCGCTAGGGACAGGAAAAGGCTACACCTTC.

This clonotype was observed many times. The chain employs TRBV3-1 and TRBJ2-7; 12 bases map to TRBD1. CDR1 is LGHDT, CDR2 YNNKEL, per germline (reference sequence). This CDR3 region has 15 residues. V shed 6 bases, J shed 11 bases, and the junction held 14 bases outside the gene matches. The CDR3 here is CASRTGTGGAGKKYF. The CDR3 DNA reads as TGTGCCAGCAGAACCGGGACAGGGGGCGCGGGGAAGAAGTACTTC.

The gene calls are TRBV18 and TRBJ2-1; perhaps D is TRBD1 or TRBD2 (6 bases each). Germline CDR1 and CDR2: KGHSH and LQKENI. CDR3 length equals 14 residues. V dropped 1 base and J dropped 5 bases, with 9 bases sitting between them. The CDR3 DNA sequence: TGTGCCAGCTCACCACAGGGGGGCGACAATGAGCAGTTCTTC. This sequence encodes CASSPQGGDNEQFF.

This clonotype was counted at least ten times. The rearrangement joins TRBV11-2 to TRBJ1-2, with D unclear. In germline, CDR1 is SGHAT, CDR2 FQNNGV. V gave up 1 base and J gave up 0 bases, with 9 bases separating them. The CDR3 runs 15 residues. Written as DNA, the CDR3 is TGTGCCAGCAGCTTAGTCCCGAACTCTAACTATGGCTACACCTTC. This gives the protein CASSLVPNSNYGYTF. Full variable domain (missing parts from reference TRBV11-2 and TRBJ1-2): EAGVAQSPRYKIIEKRQSVAFWCNPISGHATLYWYQQILGQGPKLLIQFQNNGVVDDSQLPKDRFSAERLKGVDSTLKIQPAKLEDSAVYLCASSLVPNSNYGYTFGSGTRLTVV.

Ten or more counts support this clonotype. The chain carries TRBV19 and TRBJ2-2; D perhaps matches TRBD1 (5 bases). The V end was cut by 3 bases, the J end by 7 bases, with 15 bases between. Germline lookup yields CDR1 LNHDA and CDR2 SQIVND (reference sequence). The CDR3 is made up of 15 amino acids. In nucleotides, the CDR3 is TGTGCCAGTAGTATTGGCTGGGGCTGGTACGGGGAGCTGTTTTTT. Protein: CASSIGWGWYGELFF.

This clonotype was detected a few times. The chain has TRBV5-1 and TRBJ2-5, with 9 bases lining up with TRBD1. There are 15 residues in the CDR3. Germline V CDR1 and CDR2: SGHRS, YFSETQ. Trimming at V came to 7 bases and at J to 3 bases, leaving 10 bases not matched to a gene. The CDR3 DNA follows: TGCGCCAGCGCCGGGACAGGGAGTTTCGAAGAGACCCAGTACTTC. Translating gives CASAGTGSFEETQYF.

The DNA for the CDR3 is TGCGCCAGCAGCCAACGAGCAGCGGATTACAATGAGCAGTTCTTC. Its protein is CASSQRAADYNEQFF. The V call is TRBV4-3, the J call TRBJ2-1; D is perhaps TRBD2 (5 bases). V lost 2 bases and J 4 bases, leaving 12 bases between the germline ends. Germline lookup yields CDR1 LGHNA and CDR2 YSLEER. This CDR3 has 15 residues.

This clonotype has ten or more counts. The rearrangement uses TRBV28 and TRBJ1-5; TRBD1 matches 12 bases. V trimming: 6 bases; J trimming: 0 bases; junction bases outside the gene matches: 6. Germline V gene lookup returns CDR1 MDHEN and CDR2 SYDVKM. This CDR3 spans 17 amino acids. The CDR3 spells CASRTGTGGYSNQPQHF. CDR3 sequence (DNA): TGTGCCAGCAGAACCGGGACAGGGGGCTATAGCAATCAGCCCCAGCATTTT.

This clonotype was recorded at least ten times. The genes are TRBV10-3 and TRBJ2-7; 9 nucleotides match TRBD1. Trimming removed 11 bases from V and 5 bases from J; junction bases left unmatched: 16. This CDR3 spans 15 amino acids. Looked up from germline, CDR1 is ENHRY and CDR2 is SYGVKD. The CDR3 bases are TGTGCCGTAAACAGTCCGGGACAGGGTTTCGACGAGCAGTACTTC. This codes for CAVNSPGQGFDEQYF.

This clonotype was seen many times. This chain connects TRBV9 to TRBJ2-2; 10 bases are shared with TRBD2. There are 15 residues in the CDR3. The germline gives CDR1 SGDLS, CDR2 YYNGEE. The J segment lost 5 bases and the V segment lost 0 bases, leaving 1 base of the junction unmatched. The CDR3 DNA is TGTGCCAGCAGCGTAGAGCGGGAGGGGACCGGGGAGCTGTTTTTT. Its protein product is CASSVEREGTGELFF.